This entry features one T cell receptor (beta chain) sequence. Its antigen is as yet unknown. This sample was included in a study of early T cells in non-severe SARS-CoV-2 infection. As for the study in general: Bulk RNA isolated from unsorted whole blood underwent sequencing; chains were not paired.

Study-level points and caveats: Anti-spike CD8 responses were favored by VDJdb matching, which missed private and CD4 specificities.

Individual cDNA molecules received unique molecular identifiers. A single record per CDR3 protein comes from TCRdb applying MiXCR to the 5' RACE reads. Here the sample spans over 50,000 distinct CDR3 sequences, approximately 12% being singletons. Trimming took 8 bases from V and 6 from J; bases not matched to a gene: 4. Germline CDR1 MDHEN, CDR2 SYDVKM. CDR3 size: 12 residues. Sequenced material: whole blood. The V call is TRBV28, the J call TRBJ2-3, with 8 bases lining up with TRBD1. The TCR comes from an adult who was a healthcare worker with PCR-confirmed SARS-CoV-2 infection or an uninfected control (not recorded which). The CDR3 region has the DNA TGTGCCAGCCCCCGGACAGGGGATACGCAGTATTTT. This encodes CASPRTGDTQYF.